The 10 T cell receptor beta chains presented below share a single source sample, sequenced in a study of brain metastases from non-small cell lung cancer. Measured with immunoSEQ multiplex PCR; TCRdb has only the in-frame clones, and not every one. Here the sample spans about 2,000 clones, 85% being singletons. Sequencing was performed on tumor-adjacent normal tissue. The receptors stem from a donor at least 40 years old with non-small cell lung cancer.

V gene TRBV19 combines with J gene TRBJ1-1; D might be TRBD1 (5 bases). This CDR3 contains 14 residues. Germline values: CDR1 LNHDA, CDR2 SQIVND (reference sequence). V lost 7 bases to trimming and J lost 4 bases, with 16 bases between them. The CDR3 region is CASTTMGGGTEAFF. DNA of the CDR3: TGTGCCAGTACTACCATGGGGGGGGGCACTGAAGCTTTCTTT.

The chain recombines TRBV7-9 with TRBJ2-6, with D perhaps TRBD1 (6 bases). V lost 10 bases and J 0 bases, leaving 19 bases between the germline ends. Germline lookup yields CDR1 SEHNR and CDR2 FQNEAQ (reference sequence). This CDR3 is 17 amino acids long. The CDR3 here is CATGTGLIASGANVLTF. The CDR3 DNA sequence: TGTGCCACCGGAACAGGGCTCATCGCCTCTGGGGCCAACGTCCTGACTTTC.

The chain has TRBV7-8 and TRBJ2-7; tentative D call: TRBD2 (5 bases). The CDR3 has 15 residues. The germline gives CDR1 SGHVS, CDR2 FQNEAQ. Between the trimmed V and J ends, which lost 10 bases and 3 bases, there was a span of 22 bases. CDR3 sequence (DNA): TGTGCCAATAGGGCGGACTCCCCCTTTGTCTACGAGCAGTACTTC. It yields the protein CANRADSPFVYEQYF.

The chain combines TRBV7-2 with TRBJ1-1; tentatively, D is TRBD1 (6 bases). The germline V and J ends were trimmed by 8 bases and 1 base, with 20 bases remaining between them. The CDR3 has 16 amino acids. Germline V gene lookup returns CDR1 SGHTA and CDR2 FQGNSA. CDR3 coding DNA: TGTGCCAGCGGTCTTTTTCAGGGGCTGGGGAACACTGAAGCTTTCTTT. Translating gives CASGLFQGLGNTEAFF. The complete variable domain, with remaining parts taken from reference TRBV7-2 and TRBJ1-1, reads GAGVSQSPSNKVTEKGKDVELRCDPISGHTALYWYRQSLGQGLEFLIYFQGNSAPDKSGLPSDRFSAERTGGSVSTLTIQRTQQEDSAVYLCASGLFQGLGNTEAFFGQGTRLTVV.

The CDR3, as DNA: TGTGCCAGCAGCCCCTACCCCGGGACGGCGAGTAGCAATCAGCCCCAGCATTTT. Protein: CASSPYPGTASSNQPQHF. V gene TRBV5-5 combines with J gene TRBJ1-5; the D gene is possibly TRBD1 (5 bases). The germline V gene has CDR1 SGHKS and CDR2 YYEKEE (reference sequence). CDR3 size: 18 residues. Trimming took 4 bases from V and 0 from J, leaving 20 bases between them.

The CDR3 sequence is CASKGLAPYEQYF. CDR3 coding DNA: TGTGCCAGTAAAGGGCTAGCGCCATACGAGCAGTACTTC. The chain combines TRBV19 with TRBJ2-7, with a weak D call TRBD2 (6 bases). The CDR3 totals 13 residues. Germline loops: CDR1 LNHDA, CDR2 SQIVND (reference sequence). The V gene lost 7 bases and the J gene lost 4 bases, with 14 bases spanning the gap. The complete variable domain, with remaining parts taken from reference TRBV19 and TRBJ2-7, reads DGGITQSPKYLFRKEGQNVTLSCEQNLNHDAMYWYRQDPGQGLRLIYYSQIVNDFQKGDIAEGYSVSREKKESFPLTVTSAQKNPTAFYLCASKGLAPYEQYFGPGTRLTVT.

This clone was seen a single time. This chain links TRBV3-1 (or the pseudogene TRBV3-2) with TRBJ2-2, with TRBD2 as a possible D gene (6 bases). This CDR3 region has 16 residues. The V gene's germline CDR1 is LGHDT and CDR2 YNNKEL (reference sequence). V was shortened by 4 bases and J by 1 base, with 13 bases between the two germline ends. CDR3 sequence (DNA): TGTGCCAGCAGCCGCGGGGCGGGGTTGAACACCGGGGAGCTGTTTTTT. The encoded protein is CASSRGAGLNTGELFF.

A word on this clone: The same CDR3 can be traced to other DNA sequences in this sample. Here the CDR3 DNA reads TGTGCCAGTAGCCAGGGGGTTGGCTACACCTTC. Translating gives CASSQGVGYTF. V is TRBV19 and J is TRBJ1-2; 7 nucleotides line up with TRBD1. V lost 6 bases and J lost 7; bases outside the gene matches: 2. Germline V CDR1 and CDR2: LNHDA, SQIVND (reference sequence). The CDR3 covers 11 residues.

Concerning this clone itself: Additional DNA sequences in this sample encode the identical CDR3. The genes are TRBV9 and TRBJ2-7; TRBD1 might be the D (5 bases). The V and J ends lost 0 bases and 7 bases respectively, with 8 bases between them. The CDR3 spans 12 residues. Germline loops: CDR1 SGDLS, CDR2 YYNGEE. CDR3 amino acids: CASSVATGEQYF. DNA of the CDR3: TGTGCCAGCAGCGTAGCAACAGGAGAGCAGTACTTC.

This clone came up once. The V gene is TRBV7-8, the J gene TRBJ2-7, with D uncertain. V was shortened by 3 bases and J by 4 bases, with 7 bases between the two germline ends. Germline CDR1 SGHVS, CDR2 FQNEAQ. The CDR3 is 12 amino acids. The CDR3: CASSFSSYEQYF. The CDR3 DNA sequence: TGTGCCAGCAGCTTTTCGTCTTACGAGCAGTACTTC.